This T cell receptor beta chain came from a study of Graves' ophthalmopathy and Graves' hyperthyroidism (dated by TCRdb to 2016 to 2019). Context from the whole study: Peripheral blood was collected at initial diagnosis, prior to any treatment. The study used TCR beta repertoire signatures to distinguish Graves' ophthalmopathy from Graves' hyperthyroidism and to predict progression to ophthalmopathy. In total, over 130 blood samples were TCR-sequenced: under 45 ophthalmopathy, under 80 hyperthyroidism and about 17 hyperthyroidism-to-ophthalmopathy patients. To explore V-J signatures distinguishing ophthalmopathy from hyperthyroidism, a discovery set of about 99 patients (roughly 45 ophthalmopathy, 57 stable hyperthyroidism) was enrolled. An independent validation cohort comprised 18 hyperthyroidism patients and around 16 patients who later progressed from hyperthyroidism to ophthalmopathy. T-cell repertoires of thyroid tissue and blood were compared in a handful of hyperthyroidism patients. Following sample collection, hyperthyroidism patients were given methimazole at a starting dose of 30 mg daily, and ophthalmopathy patients were given high-dose intravenous methylprednisolone. For training and testing, the 80 to 100 patients in the discovery cohort were randomly divided in a 7:3 ratio. The full study reports these points: Among expanded thyroid clonotypes with frequency above 0.001, most also showed up in blood, which suggests that blood repertoires may reflect the thyroid immune response. No statistical method was used to predetermine the sample size, and group allocation was not hidden from the investigators. In validation, the model predicted ophthalmopathy progression with about 71% sensitivity and less than 80% specificity; fewer than 15 predicted patients were CT-confirmed with GO in a median of 6.5 months. Ophthalmopathy was separated from stable hyperthyroidism by the 13-signature model with more than 85% sensitivity and about 83% specificity in cross-validation and with 80%/75% in the test set.

For repertoire sequencing, TCR beta CDR3 regions were amplified from RNA transcripts. A first-round RT-PCR used HTBI primers with the Qiagen OneStep RT-PCR kit, followed by a second-round multiplex PCR, size selection and purification. The libraries underwent paired-end sequencing with 100 bp reads on an Illumina HiSeq2000. The authors' pipeline ran thus. SOAPnuke was used for read processing, and reads with adapters, uncalled bases, a mean Phred below 15, or no exact constant-primer or identifier match were discarded. COPE v1.2.5 was used to merge high-quality paired reads. Unique nucleotide sequences were defined as clonotypes and aligned to IMGT TRB V, D and J references using MiTCR v1.1. The analysis was limited to V-J combinations with a frequency above 0.0001, which together covered roughly 99% of the repertoires. For each V-J combination, a TCR clonal expansion and chaos score was defined as the ratio of F50 clonal expansion to chaos observed in the TCRdist matrix. Features were reduced by Welch's t-statistics and random forest to over 10 V-J combinations, which fed a naive Bayes classifier. Thyroid-blood repertoire similarity was quantified with the Morisita-Horn index. Starting from the raw public reads, TCRdb applied fastp trimming at Q25, assembled clones with MiXCR and retained in-frame beta chains. Identical CDR3 proteins give one entry, which carries the most common genes and DNA. These V and J calls derive from TCRdb rather than the authors' analysis. The sample table lists a few hundred thousand distinct CDR3 sequences, roughly 14% of them with a count of one. 5.5% to 7% of the sample belongs to the ten largest clones.

This clonotype came up a few times. Its antigen is not yet known. No qualities accompany the bases; no much larger clone lies one base away. Stable hyperthyroidism was defined as no progression to ophthalmopathy within 18 months of follow-up. Hyperthyroidism patients were newly diagnosed, with disease duration under 2 months, and aged 18 to 65 years. Patients were excluded if they had other autoimmune diseases, uncontrolled infections, pregnancy or lactation. Diagnosis was based on clinical symptoms, serum thyroxine, TRAb, thyroid ultrasound and orbital computed tomography. Ficoll-Paque density gradient centrifugation was used to isolate PBMCs from under 11 ml of fresh peripheral blood. Trizol reagent was used to extract the total RNA, and its quality was then checked on an Agilent 2100 Bioanalyzer. The source material was peripheral blood. This clonotype originated in a woman younger than 30 with stable Graves' hyperthyroidism. Donor details come from another sample of the same person, matched by shared clones.

The DNA is as follows: TGTGCCAGCAGCTTTAGGTGGAGCCTTAACTATGGCTACACCTTC. Protein translation: CASSFRWSLNYGYTF. This chain is built from TRBV5-6 and TRBJ1-2, with no reliable assignment of the D segment. From a lookup of the germline V gene, CDR1 and CDR2 are SGHDT and YYEEEE. The CDR3, from cysteine to phenylalanine, totals 15 residues. The entry retains the CDR3 DNA only, 45 bases that are in frame from base 1. V is cut by 2 bases and J by 1 base, and the space between the germline ends is 12 bases.